Detailed here is one TCR beta chain. This table comes from immunoSEQ multiplex PCR, and its TCRdb copy is limited to in-frame clones, with some not included. The data show some 50,000 clones, about 83% seen once. This record belongs to a study of blood T cell repertoires in COVID-19. After removal of 4 bases from V and 8 bases from J, the junction contained 7 bases not matched to a gene. There are 13 residues in the CDR3. The germline V gene encodes CDR1 SGHAT and CDR2 FQNNGV. The sequenced sample was peripheral blood. This chain uses TRBV11-2 with TRBJ1-2, with 7 nucleotides matching TRBD1. The sequence came from an elderly man in a cohort sampled during active COVID-19. CDR3 in amino acids: CASSSTGAGGYTF. DNA for the CDR3: TGTGCCAGCAGCTCCACAGGGGCGGGGGGCTACACCTTC. The entire variable domain, with the rest obtained from reference TRBV11-2 and TRBJ1-2, is as follows: EAGVAQSPRYKIIEKRQSVAFWCNPISGHATLYWYQQILGQGPKLLIQFQNNGVVDDSQLPKDRFSAERLKGVDSTLKIQPAKLEDSAVYLCASSSTGAGGYTFGSGTRLTVV.